One sample yielded the 17 T cell receptor beta chains listed below, sequenced in a study of T cells in Graves' hyperthyroidism and ophthalmopathy. Researchers took RNA transcripts and amplified the TCR beta CDR3 regions from them. An initial round of RT-PCR targeting the TCR CDR3 relied on the HTBI primer set. TCRdb fed the multiplex PCR reads into MiXCR, producing one record per CDR3 protein. The sample lists about 250,000 distinct CDR3 sequences; about 20% were seen once. Sequenced sample: blood. The receptors stem from a man younger than 40 with Graves' ophthalmopathy.

This sequence joins TRBV6-2 or TRBV6-3 and TRBJ2-7; 11 bases are shared with TRBD2. The germline V gene encodes CDR1 MNHEY and CDR2 SVGEGT. The CDR3 is made up of 15 amino acids. Losses at the gene ends were 7 bases for V and 2 bases for J; bases not matched to a gene: 7. CDR3 bases: TGTGCCAGCACCTCTCGACTAGCGGGAACCTACGAGCAGTACTTC. It yields the protein CASTSRLAGTYEQYF.

On this clonotype itself: Because it lacks the conserved phenylalanine or tryptophan at the end, this CDR3 is likely a read error. V usage is TRBV6-9 and J usage is TRBJ2-3; 7 bases line up with TRBD2. The CDR3 contains 13 residues. Per germline, CDR1 MNHGY and CDR2 SVAAGI. Trimming at V came to 4 bases and at J to 4 bases, leaving 2 bases not matched to a gene. CDR3: CASSSLAADTQYL. The DNA for the CDR3 is TGTGCCAGCAGTTCGCTAGCGGCAGATACGCAGTATCTT.

The V call is TRBV5-1, the J call TRBJ2-3; TRBD2 might be the D (7 bases). CDR1 is SGHRS, CDR2 YFSETQ, per germline. The CDR3 runs to 16 residues. The V and J ends lost 3 bases and 1 base respectively, with 15 bases between them. CDR3 in DNA: TGCGCCAGCAGCTCAGACACAGGGAGGGGCACAGATACGCAGTATTTT. Protein product: CASSSDTGRGTDTQYF. Complete variable domain (other parts from reference TRBV5-1 and TRBJ2-3): KAGVTQTPRYLIKTRGQQVTLSCSPISGHRSVSWYQQTPGQGLQFLFEYFSETQRNKGNFPGRFSGRQFSNSRSEMNVSTLELGDSALYLCASSSDTGRGTDTQYFGPGTRLTVL.

Many counts were recorded for this clonotype. J is TRBJ2-1 and V is TRBV11-2, with D possibly called TRBD1 or TRBD2 (5 bases each). V was pared by 1 base and J by 8 bases, with 21 bases between. Germline CDR1 reads SGHAT; CDR2 reads FQNNGV. This CDR3 region has 17 residues. Written as DNA, the CDR3 is TGTGCCAGCAGCTTAGTTCGGGGTGGACATAGGGTAGATGAGCAGTTCTTC. Protein product: CASSLVRGGHRVDEQFF.

This clonotype was seen many times. The chain employs TRBV3-1 and TRBJ2-7, with no clear D. Germline CDR1 and CDR2: LGHDT and YNNKEL (reference sequence). V shed 1 base and J shed 7 bases, with 5 bases lying between them. The CDR3 length is 11 residues. The CDR3 here is CASSQGREQYF. The CDR3 coding sequence is TGTGCCAGCAGCCAAGGTCGGGAGCAGTACTTC.

There are a few counts of this clonotype. J is TRBJ2-3 and V is TRBV6-5; D is unclear. This CDR3 comprises 14 residues. Per the germline V gene, CDR1 is MNHEY and CDR2 is SVGAGI. The ends were cut back, 2 bases at V and 2 bases at J, with 8 bases in the middle. The CDR3 spells CASSYVGITDTQYF. DNA for the CDR3: TGTGCCAGCAGTTACGTGGGGATCACAGATACGCAGTATTTT.

V usage is TRBV6-1 and J usage is TRBJ2-5; possibly TRBD1 for D (6 bases). Trimming removed 7 bases at V and 2 bases at J, with 17 bases between. This CDR3 comprises 15 residues. The V gene's germline CDR1 is MNHNS and CDR2 SASEGT. The CDR3 protein is CASNQRQVLQETQYF. The CDR3 nucleotides read TGTGCCAGCAATCAGCGACAGGTATTACAAGAGACCCAGTACTTC.

The V and J genes are TRBV11-2 and TRBJ2-1; no definite D call. V dropped 3 bases and J dropped 10 bases, with 19 bases sitting between them. This CDR3 has 15 amino acids. In germline, CDR1 is SGHAT, CDR2 FQNNGV. For the CDR3, the DNA is TGTGCCAGCAGCTTTGCCCAGAGTAGGGCTGGGGAGCAGTTCTTC. Protein sequence: CASSFAQSRAGEQFF.

This clonotype occurred a few times. This chain links TRBV18 with TRBJ2-1; unclear D gene. The CDR3 has 14 residues. Germline V lookup: CDR1 KGHSH, CDR2 LQKENI. Between the trimmed V and J ends, which lost 1 base and 5 bases, there was a span of 9 bases. CDR3 DNA sequence: TGTGCCAGCTCACCACTTTCTAGTAACAATGAGCAGTTCTTC. This sequence encodes CASSPLSSNNEQFF.

This sequence joins TRBV28 and TRBJ1-4; 7 bases agree with TRBD1. The CDR3 runs to 14 residues. V shed 6 bases and J 10 bases; nucleotides not matched to a gene: 11. The germline V gene has CDR1 MDHEN and CDR2 SYDVKM. The CDR3 spells CASSKRGQAGKLFF. In DNA, the CDR3 is TGTGCCAGCAGCAAGAGAGGACAGGCGGGAAAACTGTTTTTT.

This clonotype came up many times. The J gene is TRBJ1-2, the V gene TRBV7-2; D gene unclear. This CDR3 has 14 residues. Germline loops: CDR1 SGHTA, CDR2 FQGNSA. V was shortened by 1 base and J by 7 bases, with 13 bases between the two germline ends. CDR3: CASSLGGFLAGYTF. The CDR3 DNA is TGTGCCAGCAGCTTAGGTGGGTTTCTGGCTGGCTACACCTTC.

This clonotype was detected only a few times. This chain joins TRBV6-5 and TRBJ2-1; D uncertain. Trimming removed 0 bases from V and 5 bases from J, with 11 bases in between. This CDR3 is built from 15 residues. In germline, CDR1 is MNHEY, CDR2 SVGAGI. The CDR3 DNA follows: TGTGCCAGCAGTTACTCAGGCGGAACCGACAATGAGCAGTTCTTC. Translation: CASSYSGGTDNEQFF.

The chain is built from TRBV9 and TRBJ2-2, with 10 bases aligning to TRBD2. This CDR3 is built from 16 residues. With V trimmed by 2 bases and J by 1 base, 2 bases remained unmatched. CDR1 is SGDLS and CDR2 is YYNGEE in the germline V gene. CDR3 sequence (DNA): TGTGCCAGCAGCGTCCCTAGCGGGAGGAACACCGGGGAGCTGTTTTTT. Its translation is CASSVPSGRNTGELFF. The full variable domain, in which reference TRBV9 and TRBJ2-2 provide the parts outside the CDR3, is DSGVTQTPKHLITATGQRVTLRCSPRSGDLSVYWYQQSLDQGLQFLIQYYNGEERAKGNILERFSAQQFPDLHSELNLSSLELGDSALYFCASSVPSGRNTGELFFGEGSRLTVL.

The chain recombines TRBV7-6 with TRBJ1-2; 8 bases align to TRBD1. Germline V CDR1 and CDR2: SGHVS, FNYEAQ. This CDR3 spans 15 amino acids. J lost 6 bases, V lost 5 bases, and 11 bases had no gene match. CDR3 loop: CASSERADRDNGYTF. In DNA, the CDR3 is TGTGCCAGCAGCGAAAGAGCGGACAGGGATAATGGCTACACCTTC.

The chain links TRBV6-2 or TRBV6-3 to TRBJ1-5; D unresolved. V shed 0 bases and J shed 9 bases, with 15 bases lying between them. Looked up from germline, CDR1 is MNHEY and CDR2 is SVGEGT. The CDR3 is 15 residues long. This CDR3 is CASSYSTAGPSPQHF. CDR3 nucleotide sequence: TGTGCCAGCAGTTACTCGACGGCCGGTCCATCGCCCCAGCATTTT.

This clonotype was seen a handful of times. The chain couples TRBV12-3 or TRBV12-4 to TRBJ2-4; TRBD1 or TRBD2 may be the D gene (7 bases each). This CDR3 is 15 amino acids long. V was shortened by 6 bases and J by 6 bases, with 18 bases between the two germline ends. The CDR3 sequence is CASSLRGRELNIQYF. The DNA of the CDR3 is TGTGCCAGCAGCCTAAGGGGGCGGGAGCTAAACATTCAGTACTTC.

This clonotype was seen a few times. The chain carries TRBV27 and TRBJ2-7; possibly TRBD2 for D (5 bases). CDR3 length: 13 amino acids. V shed 6 bases and J shed 3 bases, with 12 bases lying between them. Germline lookup yields CDR1 MNHEY and CDR2 SMNVEV (reference sequence). In DNA, the CDR3 is TGTGCCAGCAGGCCAGGAGGAGGCTACGAGCAGTACTTC. The encoded protein is CASRPGGGYEQYF.